This T cell receptor (beta chain) was obtained from a study of T cells in Graves' hyperthyroidism and ophthalmopathy. Ten or more counts support this clonotype. Amplification of TCR beta CDR3 regions was performed using RNA transcripts as template. HTBI primers were the set used in a first-round RT-PCR of the TCR CDR3. TCRdb independently ran MiXCR on the multiplex PCR reads; one entry per CDR3 protein. The profile shows roughly 400,000 distinct CDR3 sequences, around 15% of them singletons. V lost 2 bases and J lost 7; bases outside the gene matches: 6. Per the germline V gene, CDR1 is KGHSH and CDR2 is LQKENI. This CDR3 has 14 amino acids.

Material: blood. The rearrangement uses TRBV18 and TRBJ1-2; 8 bases align to TRBD1. The clonotype originates from a man between 50 and 59 years old with Graves' ophthalmopathy. As DNA, the CDR3 is TGTGCCAGCTCACCAGACAGACAGGGGTTTGGCTACACCTTC. It encodes CASSPDRQGFGYTF. Full variable domain (rest looked up from reference TRBV18 and TRBJ1-2): NAGVMQNPRHLVRRRGQEARLRCSPMKGHSHVYWYRQLPEEGLKFMVYLQKENIIDESGMPKERFSAEFPKEGPSILRIQQVVRGDSAAYFCASSPDRQGFGYTFGSGTRLTVV.